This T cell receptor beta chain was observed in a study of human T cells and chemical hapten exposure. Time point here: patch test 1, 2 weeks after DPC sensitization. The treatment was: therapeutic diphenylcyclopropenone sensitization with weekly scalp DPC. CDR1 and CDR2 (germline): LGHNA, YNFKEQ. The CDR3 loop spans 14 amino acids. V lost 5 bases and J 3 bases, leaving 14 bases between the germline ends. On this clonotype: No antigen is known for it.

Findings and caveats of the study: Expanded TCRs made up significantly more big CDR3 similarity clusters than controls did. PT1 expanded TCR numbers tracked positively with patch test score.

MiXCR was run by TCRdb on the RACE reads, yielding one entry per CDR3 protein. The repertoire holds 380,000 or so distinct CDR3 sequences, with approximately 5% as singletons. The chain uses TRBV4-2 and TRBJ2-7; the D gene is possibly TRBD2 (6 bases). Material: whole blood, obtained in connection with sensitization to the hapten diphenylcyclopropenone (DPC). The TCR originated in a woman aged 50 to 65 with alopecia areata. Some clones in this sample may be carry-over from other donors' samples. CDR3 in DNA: TGTGCCAGCAGCTCGATAGGCGGGAACTACGAGCAGTACTTC. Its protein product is CASSSIGGNYEQYF.